The 28 T cell receptor beta chains presented below share a single source sample, sequenced in a study of T cells after yellow fever vaccination. TCRdb reprocessed the 5' RACE reads with MiXCR, giving one entry per CDR3 protein. The table shows about 260,000 distinct CDR3 sequences, with approximately 13% occurring only once. This material consisted of CD4+ T cells sorted from PBMCs, taken 45 days after the yellow fever booster vaccination. The source is a man in his thirties or forties who received the YFV17D yellow fever vaccine.

The chain links TRBV7-2 to TRBJ1-5; maybe TRBD1 (6 bases). V lost 4 bases and J lost 2, with 12 bases in between. Germline V gives CDR1 SGHTA, CDR2 FQGNSA. The CDR3 contains 15 residues. The CDR3 nucleotides read TGTGCCAGCAGCTCGAGGGGGAATGGCAATCAGCCCCAGCATTTT. Its protein product is CASSSRGNGNQPQHF.

This clonotype was counted at least ten times. This chain joins TRBV20-1 and TRBJ1-5; the D is unclear. Germline lookup yields CDR1 DFQATT and CDR2 SNEGSKA (reference sequence). The V gene lost 6 bases and the J gene lost 0 bases, with 6 bases spanning the gap. The CDR3 sequence is 12 residues long. CDR3 region: CSASGSNQPQHF. The CDR3 DNA reads TGCAGTGCCAGCGGTAGCAATCAGCCCCAGCATTTT.

This chain joins TRBV7-8 and TRBJ2-1; 8 positions agree with TRBD1. This CDR3 contains 15 residues. The germline gives CDR1 SGHVS, CDR2 FQNEAQ. Unmatched junction bases numbered 4, after V lost 4 bases and J lost 2 bases. Here the CDR3 reads CASSWTGPTYNEQFF. CDR3 nucleotides: TGTGCCAGCAGCTGGACAGGGCCTACCTACAATGAGCAGTTCTTC.

The chain joins TRBV10-2 to TRBJ2-3; 11 nucleotides align to TRBD2. The CDR3 runs 14 residues. V lost 7 bases to trimming and J lost 4 bases; unmatched junction nucleotides: 4. CDR1 is WSHSY, CDR2 SAAADI, per germline. CDR3 DNA sequence: TGCGCCAGCAATTTAGCGGGAGGGCCAGATACGCAGTATTTT. Encoded protein: CASNLAGGPDTQYF.

The chain carries TRBV7-2 and TRBJ2-3; D uncertain. Germline V CDR1 and CDR2: SGHTA, FQGNSA. V shed 6 bases and J shed 2 bases, with 15 bases lying between them. This CDR3 is built from 15 residues. The CDR3 DNA follows: TGTGCCAGCAGTTCTCAGACGGAGAACACAGATACGCAGTATTTT. Protein sequence: CASSSQTENTDTQYF.

A few counts support this clonotype. The genes are TRBV11-2 and TRBJ2-1; maybe TRBD2 (6 bases). V was trimmed by 9 bases and J by 7 bases, leaving 16 bases between them. This CDR3 comprises 13 residues. The germline gives CDR1 SGHAT, CDR2 FQNNGV. As DNA, the CDR3 is TGTGCCAGTTCCCCCGGGAGACCAAATGAGCAGTTCTTC. This codes for CASSPGRPNEQFF.

This clonotype was found a few times. The DNA for the CDR3 is TGTGCCAGCTTGTGGACGGGAATGAACACTGAAGCTTTCTTT. The encoded protein is CASLWTGMNTEAFF. This sequence joins TRBV7-2 and TRBJ1-1; no clear D. CDR3 length: 14 amino acids. Deletions cut 8 bases from V and 0 bases from J, with 13 bases between. Per the germline V gene, CDR1 is SGHTA and CDR2 is FQGNSA.

This clonotype was observed at least ten times. The V gene is TRBV6-4, the J gene TRBJ2-1; 8 bases fit TRBD2. The germline gives CDR1 MRHNA, CDR2 SNTAGT. The CDR3 has 16 residues. The V segment lost 0 bases and the J segment 8 bases; nucleotides outside the gene matches: 9. The chain's CDR3 is CASSDSGLAGMDEQFF. The CDR3 DNA sequence: TGTGCCAGCAGTGACTCGGGGCTAGCGGGCATGGATGAGCAGTTCTTC.

This chain joins TRBV4-2 and TRBJ1-4, with 7 bases identical to TRBD1. Trimming at V came to 1 base and at J to 0 bases, leaving 2 bases not matched to a gene. The CDR3 length is 16 residues. Germline V gives CDR1 LGHNA, CDR2 YNFKEQ. The CDR3 DNA follows: TGTGCCAGCAGCCAAGGACAGGGAACAACTAATGAAAAACTGTTTTTT. Protein sequence: CASSQGQGTTNEKLFF.

The rearrangement joins TRBV20-1 to TRBJ2-2, with 7 bases that match TRBD2. The germline CDR1 and CDR2 sequences are DFQATT and SNEGSKA (reference sequence). V dropped 3 bases and J dropped 3; count of bases not matched to a gene: 4. The CDR3 loop spans 14 amino acids. In nucleotides, the CDR3 is TGCAGTGCTAGTCGTGGGGGGGACACCGGGGAGCTGTTTTTT. Encoded protein: CSASRGGDTGELFF.

This clonotype occurred a few times. The chain joins TRBV5-1 to TRBJ2-1; no firm D call. This CDR3 has 14 amino acids. Germline CDR1 reads SGHRS; CDR2 reads YFSETQ. Trimming left V 2 bases short and J 7 bases short, with 13 bases between. The CDR3 is CASSLRAGLNEQFF. The CDR3 nucleotides read TGCGCCAGCAGCTTAAGAGCAGGCTTGAATGAGCAGTTCTTC.

This clonotype was found a few times. CDR3 protein: CASSGNPHNEQFF. The CDR3 nucleotides are TGTGCCAGCAGTGGGAACCCACACAATGAGCAGTTCTTC. V is TRBV28 and J is TRBJ2-1, with D hard to call. Trimming removed 5 bases from V and 5 bases from J, with 10 bases in between. CDR1 and CDR2 (germline): MDHEN, SYDVKM. The CDR3 sequence is 13 residues long.

This clonotype has only a few counts. The chain's CDR3 is CASSKVWDTGTGELFF. CDR3 DNA sequence: TGTGCCAGCAGCAAAGTGTGGGATACCGGCACCGGGGAGCTGTTTTTT. The gene calls are TRBV21-1 and TRBJ2-2. TRBV21-1 is a pseudogene. CDR3 length: 16 residues.

This chain uses TRBV28 with TRBJ2-7; D tentatively reads TRBD1 or TRBD2 (5 bases each). This CDR3 has 10 amino acids. The germline gives CDR1 MDHEN, CDR2 SYDVKM. CDR3 amino acids: CAPRGAEQYF. CDR3 DNA sequence: TGTGCGCCTAGAGGGGCCGAGCAGTACTTC.

J is TRBJ2-1 and V is TRBV7-9, with 15 bases fitting TRBD2. CDR1 and CDR2 (germline): SEHNR, FQNEAQ (reference sequence). The CDR3 totals 16 residues. V dropped 4 bases and J dropped 15; count of bases not matched to a gene: 13. The CDR3 protein is CASSSGAGTSGRSWFF. CDR3 sequence (DNA): TGTGCCAGCAGCTCGGGTGCCGGGACTAGCGGGAGGAGTTGGTTCTTC.

The chain uses TRBV12-3 or TRBV12-4 and TRBJ1-2; D is uncertain. V was shortened by 7 bases and J by 4 bases, with 7 bases between the two germline ends. CDR3 size: 11 residues. The CDR3 loop reads CASTSVYGYTF. The CDR3 nucleotides are TGTGCCAGCACTTCGGTCTATGGCTACACCTTC.

The rearrangement links TRBV7-2 to TRBJ2-1, with D perhaps TRBD1 (5 bases). The CDR3 runs to 15 residues. Germline V gives CDR1 SGHTA, CDR2 FQGNSA. V was shortened by 1 base and J by 1 base, with 8 bases between the two germline ends. The CDR3 DNA reads TGTGCCAGCAGCTTAGTAGGGGAATCCTACAATGAGCAGTTCTTC. Encoded protein: CASSLVGESYNEQFF.

This chain links TRBV10-3 with TRBJ2-3, with D possibly TRBD1 on 5 matching bases. V lost 10 bases, J lost 3 bases, and 14 bases lay in between. The CDR3 consists of 13 residues. In germline, CDR1 is ENHRY, CDR2 SYGVKD. In nucleotides, the CDR3 is TGTGCCACAAAAGACAGTACTACAGATACGCAGTATTTT. As protein: CATKDSTTDTQYF.

The chain joins TRBV29-1 to TRBJ2-3; 9 bases agree with TRBD2. The length of the CDR3 is 14 residues. Germline V CDR1 and CDR2: SQVTM, ANQGSEA. Losses at the gene ends were 4 bases for V and 4 bases for J; bases not matched to a gene: 6. CDR3 sequence: CSVALSGGSDTQYF. The CDR3 DNA is TGCAGCGTTGCGCTTAGCGGGGGATCAGATACGCAGTATTTT.

The V call is TRBV7-2, the J call TRBJ2-1, with 9 bases lining up with TRBD2. The CDR3 totals 16 residues. V shed 5 bases and J 3 bases; nucleotides not matched to a gene: 8. The germline CDR1 and CDR2 sequences are SGHTA and FQGNSA. The CDR3 sequence: CASSPGGGGGYNEQFF. In DNA, the CDR3 is TGTGCCAGCAGCCCCGGCGGGGGGGGAGGCTACAATGAGCAGTTCTTC.

The rearrangement joins TRBV20-1 to TRBJ2-7, with 11 nucleotides matching TRBD2. This CDR3 has 16 amino acids. Germline trimming cut 0 bases from V and 3 bases from J; bases unmatched to any gene: 7. The germline V gene encodes CDR1 DFQATT and CDR2 SNEGSKA (reference sequence). CDR3 amino acids: CSARDLRTSGFYEQYF. The CDR3 coding sequence is TGCAGTGCTAGAGACCTTAGGACTAGCGGGTTCTACGAGCAGTACTTC.

This clonotype was found a few times. The chain is built from TRBV9 and TRBJ1-2; D is unclear. This CDR3 spans 15 amino acids. Germline lookup yields CDR1 SGDLS and CDR2 YYNGEE. The V end lost 1 base, the J end lost 3 bases, and 13 bases lay between the germline ends. CDR3 in amino acids: CASSVRTKGDYGYTF. DNA for the CDR3: TGTGCCAGCAGCGTAAGGACCAAAGGTGACTATGGCTACACCTTC.

In regard to this clonotype: Its ends do not fully match the called genes, so a read error is possible. The V gene is TRBV2, the J gene TRBJ2-7; perhaps D is TRBD1 or TRBD2 (5 bases each). The germline V gene has CDR1 SNHLY and CDR2 FYNNEI. This CDR3 is 12 amino acids long. The CDR3 bases are TGTGCCAGCAGTCGTACCCGGGACCTCCTTTCCTTC. This sequence encodes CASSRTRDLLSF.

The rearrangement uses TRBV15 and TRBJ2-4, with 8 bases that match TRBD1. V trimming: 4 bases; J trimming: 8 bases; junction bases outside the gene matches: 7. Per the germline V gene, CDR1 is LNHNV and CDR2 is YYDKDF (reference sequence). The CDR3 contains 14 residues. CDR3 in DNA: TGTGCCACCAGCACTGCAGGGGGCTGGGACATTCAGTACTTC. Translated: CATSTAGGWDIQYF.

This clonotype was seen at least ten times. The chain joins TRBV12-3 or TRBV12-4 to TRBJ2-1; tentative D call: TRBD2 (7 bases). The CDR3 extends over 13 amino acids. V dropped 2 bases and J dropped 9 bases, with 11 bases sitting between them. CDR3 sequence (DNA): TGTGCCAGCAGTTTATACGGGGGGCCTGAGCAGTTCTTC. As protein: CASSLYGGPEQFF.

This clonotype has a count of ten or more. The chain combines TRBV29-1 with TRBJ2-7; 9 nucleotides line up with TRBD2. This CDR3 region has 12 residues. The V gene end was trimmed by 6 bases and the J gene end by 3 bases; junction bases not matched to a gene: 3. Germline assignment: CDR1 SQVTM and CDR2 ANQGSEA. The CDR3 DNA is TGCAGCGTAGTAGCGGGAGACTACGAGCAGTACTTC. Translation: CSVVAGDYEQYF.

In this sample, this clonotype turned up a few times. The CDR3 protein is CASSLPPGTSASGIEQYF. DNA for the CDR3: TGTGCCAGCAGCTTACCCCCTGGTACCTCGGCTAGCGGGATCGAGCAGTACTTC. The chain has TRBV5-5 and TRBJ2-7; 9 bases are shared with TRBD2. CDR1 is SGHKS, CDR2 YYEKEE, per germline (reference sequence). With V trimmed by 2 bases and J by 6 bases, 18 bases remained unmatched. CDR3 length: 18 amino acids. Full variable domain (missing parts from reference TRBV5-5 and TRBJ2-7): DAGVTQSPTHLIKTRGQQVTLRCSPISGHKSVSWYQQVLGQGPQFIFQYYEKEERGRGNFPDRFSARQFPNYSSELNVNALLLGDSALYLCASSLPPGTSASGIEQYFGPGTRLTVT.

The chain has TRBV12-3 or TRBV12-4 and TRBJ2-2; 13 nucleotides match TRBD2. V trimming: 7 bases; J trimming: 7 bases; junction bases outside the gene matches: 9. The length of the CDR3 is 16 residues. The CDR3 protein is CASTPGLAGLGGELFF. The CDR3 nucleotides are TGTGCCAGCACCCCGGGACTAGCGGGATTAGGCGGGGAGCTGTTTTTT.